This TCR beta chain comes out of a study of T cell responses to AZD1222 COVID-19 vaccine. Points from the study as a whole: Clonal diversity was possibly underestimated, and the donors were mostly white British, with more females. Spike-spanning, vaccine-associated CD4 TCRs were dominant at 160-218 and 743-854.

This table comes from immunoSEQ multiplex PCR, and its TCRdb copy is limited to in-frame clones, with some not included. The sample yields 150,000 or so clones, around 90% seen once. With 5 bases removed from V and 1 base from J, the gap between germline ends came to 12 bases. Per the germline V gene, CDR1 is LNHDA and CDR2 is SQIVND (reference sequence). This CDR3 spans 15 amino acids. Concerning this clone itself: Its specificity is not known.

This receptor was obtained from an adult in good health. Sequencing used peripheral blood, obtained on day 0 of AZD1222 vaccination. V is TRBV19 and J is TRBJ1-5, with D possibly being TRBD1 (6 bases). Written as DNA, the CDR3 is TGTGCCAGTAGTTTAGGGGGTTTAAGCAATCAGCCCCAGCATTTT. The encoded protein is CASSLGGLSNQPQHF. Drawing the rest from reference TRBV19 and TRBJ1-5, the complete variable domain is DGGITQSPKYLFRKEGQNVTLSCEQNLNHDAMYWYRQDPGQGLRLIYYSQIVNDFQKGDIAEGYSVSREKKESFPLTVTSAQKNPTAFYLCASSLGGLSNQPQHFGDGTRLSIL.